This is a list of T cell receptor beta chains from one sample in a study of cytomegalovirus exposure and HLA in healthy donors. Assay: immunoSEQ multiplex PCR; the TCRdb copy retains only in-frame clones and omits some. Here the sample spans approximately 95,000 clones, about 78% being singletons. What was sequenced was PBMCs. These receptor sequences come from a woman between 40 and 55 years old in good health and CMV-seropositive. Both conserved end residues are part of each CDR3. D genes are given only for firm matches. A clone size is listed for some rows: how often the clone was seen (once, few, many), or a class if it is expanded.

V: TRBV19
D: TRBD2
size: NA
J: TRBJ2-1
DNA: TGTGCCAGTAGTATAGAGGGACTAGCTTTCCATGAGCAGTTCTTC
CDR3: CASSIEGLAFHEQFF

V: TRBV27
D: NA
size: NA
J: TRBJ1-4
DNA: TGTGCCAGCAGTTTATACAGGGACGCTAGAAGAACTAATGAAAAACTGTTTTTT
CDR3: CASSLYRDARRTNEKLFF

V: TRBV6-4
D: TRBD2
size: NA
J: TRBJ2-5
DNA: TGTGCCAGCAGTCCAATAGCGGGTGGTGAAGAGACCCAGTACTTC
CDR3: CASSPIAGGEETQYF

V: TRBV10-3
D: TRBD1
size: NA
J: TRBJ2-2
DNA: TGTGCCATCAGCCCTGGACAGGGGGCGGGATTCAACACCGGGGAGCTGTTTTTT
CDR3: CAISPGQGAGFNTGELFF

V: TRBV2
D: TRBD1
size: NA
J: TRBJ2-7
DNA: TGTGCCAGCACAATAGACAGGGGGCTCACCTACGAGCAGTACTTC
CDR3: CASTIDRGLTYEQYF

V: TRBV28
D: NA
size: once
J: TRBJ1-1
DNA: TGTGCCAGCAGTTTAGGACTATTGACCACTGAAGCTTTCTTT
CDR3: CASSLGLLTTEAFF

V: TRBV15
D: TRBD2
size: NA
J: TRBJ2-1
DNA: TGTGCCACCAGTGGGGGACTAGCGGGGTACAATGAGCAGTTCTTC
CDR3: CATSGGLAGYNEQFF

V: TRBV7-9
D: TRBD2
size: NA
J: TRBJ2-3
DNA: TGTGCCAGCAGCGAAACTAGCGGGAGATCGACAGATACGCAGTATTTT
CDR3: CASSETSGRSTDTQYF

V: TRBV5-1
D: TRBD1
size: NA
J: TRBJ2-4
DNA: TGCGCCAGCAGCCTGGGACAGGGAGGCATTCAGTACTTC
CDR3: CASSLGQGGIQYF

V: TRBV11-2
D: TRBD1
size: NA
J: TRBJ2-7
DNA: TGTGCCAGCGAAAGCAAGGGACAGGGGGCATACGAGCAGTACTTC
CDR3: CASESKGQGAYEQYF

V: TRBV5-1
D: TRBD1
size: few
J: TRBJ2-2
DNA: TGCGCCAGCAGCCCCTTTCTGGGCGGGGACAGGGGTACCGGGGAGCTGTTTTTT
CDR3: CASSPFLGGDRGTGELFF

V: TRBV5-1
D: NA
size: NA
J: TRBJ1-2
DNA: TGCGCCAGCAGCTTCCAGACCCGAGGCTATGGCTACACCTTC
CDR3: CASSFQTRGYGYTF

V: TRBV6-4
D: TRBD2
size: NA
J: TRBJ2-2
DNA: TGTGCCAGCAGTGACGTGGCTAGCGGCACCGGGGAGCTGTTTTTT
CDR3: CASSDVASGTGELFF

V: TRBV2
D: TRBD2
size: NA
J: TRBJ2-1
DNA: TGTGCCAGCAGTGAAAGGGGACTAGTATTCAATGAGCAGTTCTTC
CDR3: CASSERGLVFNEQFF

V: TRBV18
D: NA
size: NA
J: TRBJ2-1
DNA: TGTGCCAGCTCACCACAGAGGAGCTCCTACAATGAGCAGTTCTTC
CDR3: CASSPQRSSYNEQFF

V: TRBV4-1
D: TRBD2
size: NA
J: TRBJ2-1
DNA: TGCGCCAGCAGCCAAGATGGAGCGGGAGGGCCCGTGAATGAGCAGTTCTTC
CDR3: CASSQDGAGGPVNEQFF

V: TRBV28
D: TRBD1
size: once
J: TRBJ2-7
DNA: TGTGCCAGCAGTTTATGGCAGGGGGCCGGGGAGCAGTACTTC
CDR3: CASSLWQGAGEQYF

V: TRBV5-6
D: TRBD2
size: NA
J: TRBJ2-7
DNA: TGTGCCAGCAGCCGAGCGGGAGGAACCTACGAGCAGTACTTC
CDR3: CASSRAGGTYEQYF

V: TRBV11-3
D: NA
size: NA
J: TRBJ2-1
DNA: TGTGCCAGCAGCTTAGGAGGCCCTGTGCAGTTCTTC
CDR3: CASSLGGPVQFF

V: TRBV2
D: TRBD1
size: NA
J: TRBJ1-2
DNA: TGTGCCAGCAGTCCACAGGGGTTGGACTATGGCTACACCTTC
CDR3: CASSPQGLDYGYTF

V: TRBV29-1
D: NA
size: NA
J: TRBJ1-4
DNA: TGCAGCGTTGGGGGAAATTGGGGGGGCTTGTATGAAAAACTGTTTTTT
CDR3: CSVGGNWGGLYEKLFF

V: TRBV30
D: NA
size: NA
J: TRBJ2-7
DNA: TGTGCCTGGAGTTCGCAACAATACGAGCAGTACTTC
CDR3: CAWSSQQYEQYF

V: TRBV9
D: NA
size: NA
J: TRBJ2-1
DNA: TGTGCCAGCAGCGTACTTCCACTAGCCCAGGATGGTGTGGAGCAGTTCTTC
CDR3: CASSVLPLAQDGVEQFF

V: TRBV19
D: NA
size: few
J: TRBJ2-7
DNA: TGTGCCAGTAGCCCAGCGGCCTCCTACGAGCAGTACTTC
CDR3: CASSPAASYEQYF

V: TRBV4-1
D: NA
size: NA
J: TRBJ2-1
DNA: TGCGCCAGCAGCCAAGTTGGACGGGAGAGGCGCAATGAGCAGTTCTTC
CDR3: CASSQVGRERRNEQFF

V: TRBV5-1
D: TRBD1
size: NA
J: TRBJ2-2
DNA: TGCGCCAGCAAAAACACAGGGGGGACCGGGGAGCTGTTTTTT
CDR3: CASKNTGGTGELFF

V: TRBV2
D: NA
size: NA
J: TRBJ1-1
DNA: TGTGCCAGCAGTGAAAAAGGTCCAGGGAAGGGAAACACTGAAGCTTTCTTT
CDR3: CASSEKGPGKGNTEAFF

V: TRBV4-2
D: NA
size: NA
J: TRBJ2-3
DNA: TGTGCCAGCAGCCAAGCCCCCCTAAAAGCAGATACGCAGTATTTT
CDR3: CASSQAPLKADTQYF

V: TRBV9
D: NA
size: NA
J: TRBJ2-1
DNA: TGTGCCAGCACCCGTGATACAGGGAACAATGAGCAGTTCTTC
CDR3: CASTRDTGNNEQFF

V: TRBV28
D: TRBD1
size: NA
J: TRBJ1-2
DNA: TGTGCCAGCAGTATCGGACAGGGGGATGGCTACACCTTC
CDR3: CASSIGQGDGYTF

V: TRBV7-9
D: TRBD1
size: NA
J: TRBJ2-7
DNA: TGTTCCAGCGGCAGGGGGACCTACGAGCAGTACTTC
CDR3: CSSGRGTYEQYF

V: TRBV11-2
D: NA
size: NA
J: TRBJ2-7
DNA: TGTGCCGGCAAATTGAGGGCGGGATCCTACGAGCAGTACTTC
CDR3: CAGKLRAGSYEQYF

V: TRBV2
D: TRBD2
size: few
J: TRBJ2-2
DNA: TGTGCCAGCAGGTGGACTAGCGAGAACACCGGGGAGCTGTTTTTT
CDR3: CASRWTSENTGELFF

V: TRBV11-2
D: NA
size: NA
J: TRBJ2-7
DNA: TGTGCCAGCAGCGGGCCACCCTACGAGCAGTACTTC
CDR3: CASSGPPYEQYF

V: TRBV14
D: NA
size: NA
J: TRBJ2-7
DNA: TGTGCCAGCAGCCAAGACTCCTTCTACGAGCAGTACTTC
CDR3: CASSQDSFYEQYF

V: TRBV5-1
D: NA
size: NA
J: TRBJ2-5
DNA: TGCGCCAGCAGTTCAGTATACGAGGGGACCCAGTACTTC
CDR3: CASSSVYEGTQYF

V: TRBV9
D: NA
size: NA
J: TRBJ2-5
DNA: TGTGCCAGCAGCCCGACAGAAGAGACCCAGTACTTC
CDR3: CASSPTEETQYF

V: TRBV2
D: NA
size: NA
J: TRBJ1-1
DNA: TGTGCCAGCAGTGAATTTAGGAGGCCAGCGAGTCGGAGCACTGAAGCTTTCTTT
CDR3: CASSEFRRPASRSTEAFF